This T cell receptor beta chain was captured in a study of T-cell reconstitution after alpha-beta-depleted transplantation in children. V lost 6 bases to trimming and J lost 7 bases, with 16 bases between them. In germline, CDR1 is SQVTM, CDR2 ANQGSEA. The CDR3 has 13 amino acids. Unique molecular identifiers were incorporated when the TCRbeta library was constructed. Using its own MiXCR run on the PCR reads, TCRdb lists one record per CDR3 protein. Of about 980,000 distinct CDR3 sequences listed, around 30% are singletons. The V gene is TRBV29-1, the J gene TRBJ2-1; D remains ambiguous. Sequencing used PBMCs, mostly from graft donor cells, obtained 360 days after TCRalphabeta/CD19-depleted stem cell transplant. The sequence was obtained from a boy under two years old who had a stem cell transplant for SCID, so the T cells may come from the graft donor. CDR3 amino acids: CSVEMDGSNEQFF. The CDR3 nucleotides are TGCAGCGTGGAAATGGACGGTTCGAATGAGCAGTTCTTC.